A single sample is the source of the 14 T cell receptor beta chains below, sequenced in a study of shared clonotypes between healthy human individuals. Clones were sequenced by immunoSEQ multiplex PCR, and TCRdb holds only the in-frame ones, with some missing. The table has around 1.9 million clones, more than 85% seen once. CD45RO negativity and positive selection for CCR7 defined naive CD8 cells, a population that excluded terminally differentiated effector memory CD45RA+ cells. The specimen sequenced was naive CD8+ T cells from PBMCs. The source is a young man in good health. Some clones in this sample may be carry-over from other donors' samples.

This clone is a singleton in its sample. The chain employs TRBV28 and TRBJ2-1; possibly TRBD2 for D (5 bases). Trimming stripped 4 bases from V and 0 bases from J, with 22 bases between. The length of the CDR3 is 19 residues. Germline V gene sequence: CDR1 MDHEN, CDR2 SYDVKM. CDR3 DNA sequence: TGTGCCAGCAGTTCCCTCCGAGAACCGATAGGGAGCTCCTACAATGAGCAGTTCTTC. Translated: CASSSLREPIGSSYNEQFF.

This chain connects TRBV9 to TRBJ1-5, with D possibly TRBD1 on 6 matching bases. The germline gives CDR1 SGDLS, CDR2 YYNGEE. The V and J ends lost 7 bases and 5 bases respectively, with 13 bases between them. The CDR3 is 13 residues long. The CDR3 DNA sequence: TGTGCCAGCGGGGAGGGGGGCCATCAGCCCCAGCATTTT. Amino acid sequence: CASGEGGHQPQHF.

The chain is built from TRBV4-1 and TRBJ2-1; tentative D call: TRBD2 (6 bases). Deletions cut 1 base from V and 4 bases from J, with 8 bases between. The V gene's germline CDR1 is MGHRA and CDR2 YSYEKL. The CDR3 extends over 14 amino acids. The CDR3 region is CASSQAGGYNEQFF. CDR3 DNA sequence: TGCGCCAGCAGCCAAGCTGGGGGGTACAATGAGCAGTTCTTC.

V usage is TRBV4-1 and J usage is TRBJ1-6; TRBD1 matches at 8 bases. Germline V gives CDR1 MGHRA, CDR2 YSYEKL. V shed 4 bases and J 6 bases; nucleotides not matched to a gene: 2. The CDR3 covers 14 residues. The DNA for the CDR3 is TGCGCCAGCAGCCCTGGACAGGGTAATTCACCCCTCCACTTT. It codes for CASSPGQGNSPLHF.

V usage is TRBV10-2 and J usage is TRBJ2-7, with D maybe TRBD2 (5 bases). The length of the CDR3 is 16 residues. Trimming cost V 7 bases and J 1 base, with 20 bases left between them. Germline CDR1 reads WSHSY; CDR2 reads SAAADI. CDR3 nucleotides: TGCGCCAGCATTAATCAGATCCGGACTGGTTCCTACGAGCAGTACTTC. This encodes CASINQIRTGSYEQYF.

This clone appeared a single time. This rearrangement joins TRBV28 to TRBJ1-1; D uncertain. Germline CDR1 is MDHEN and CDR2 is SYDVKM. Trimming cost V 6 bases and J 4 bases, with 15 bases left between them. The CDR3 is 14 amino acids. The CDR3 sequence is CASRPPWSATEAFF. As DNA, the CDR3 is TGTGCCAGCAGGCCCCCATGGTCCGCCACTGAAGCTTTCTTT.

The chain employs TRBV6-5 and TRBJ2-3, with TRBD2 matching over 10 bases. The CDR3 runs 16 residues. The ends lost 1 base at V and 1 base at J; junction bases unmatched: 2. CDR1 is MNHEY and CDR2 is SVGAGI in the germline V gene. This CDR3 is CASSYWSGRGTDTQYF. As DNA, the CDR3 is TGTGCCAGCAGTTACTGGAGCGGGAGGGGCACAGATACGCAGTATTTT.

V and J are TRBV13 and TRBJ2-5; TRBD1 might be the D (6 bases). The CDR3 consists of 13 residues. Trimming pared 7 bases from V and 2 bases from J, leaving 11 bases between. CDR1 and CDR2 (germline): PRHDT, FYEKMQ (reference sequence). Here the CDR3 reads CASTQDSQETQYF. The CDR3 DNA sequence: TGTGCCAGCACCCAGGACAGTCAAGAGACCCAGTACTTC.

The rearrangement joins TRBV27 to TRBJ1-4; TRBD1 matches 7 bases. The CDR3 has 15 amino acids. The V and J ends lost 4 bases and 3 bases, in that order; junction bases with no gene match: 5. Germline lookup yields CDR1 MNHEY and CDR2 SMNVEV (reference sequence). In DNA form, the CDR3 reads TGTGCCAGCAGTTATACAGGGGTGCCTAATGAAAAACTGTTTTTT. It specifies CASSYTGVPNEKLFF.

The rearrangement joins TRBV27 to TRBJ2-7; D not resolved. Germline V gene data show CDR1 as MNHEY and CDR2 as SMNVEV (reference sequence). The CDR3 consists of 11 residues. Trimming cost V 7 bases and J 2 bases, with 6 bases left between them. The CDR3 loop is CASNLPYEQYF. The CDR3 nucleotides read TGTGCCAGCAACCTACCCTACGAGCAGTACTTC.

The chain carries TRBV28 and TRBJ1-2, with 12 bases that match TRBD1. Germline values: CDR1 MDHEN, CDR2 SYDVKM. The CDR3 sequence is 17 residues long. Losses at the gene ends were 6 bases for V and 1 base for J; bases not matched to a gene: 9. The CDR3 region is CASSWAGTGGFNYGYTF. The CDR3 coding sequence is TGTGCCAGCAGCTGGGCCGGGACAGGGGGCTTTAACTATGGCTACACCTTC.

This chain joins TRBV6-5 and TRBJ2-2; D is perhaps TRBD2 (6 bases). The CDR3 has 15 amino acids. V lost 2 bases to trimming and J lost 5 bases, with 12 bases between them. The V gene's germline CDR1 is MNHEY and CDR2 SVGAGI. The CDR3 protein is CASSYTWRGTGELFF. The CDR3 DNA reads as TGTGCCAGCAGTTACACATGGCGGGGTACCGGGGAGCTGTTTTTT.

The chain has TRBV4-2 and TRBJ1-1, with a possible D match to TRBD1 (6 bases). Germline CDR1 reads LGHNA; CDR2 reads YNFKEQ. The CDR3 covers 14 residues. The V and J ends lost 4 bases and 4 bases respectively, with 13 bases between them. The CDR3 coding sequence is TGTGCCAGCAGCCCCGGGGGGCGAGGCACTGAAGCTTTCTTT. It encodes CASSPGGRGTEAFF.

This clone was found once. Other DNA sequences in the sample encode the same CDR3. The chain joins TRBV19 to TRBJ1-5; D is unresolved. The length of the CDR3 is 13 residues. In germline, CDR1 is LNHDA, CDR2 SQIVND (reference sequence). The V gene lost 3 bases and the J gene lost 3 bases, with 6 bases spanning the gap. The DNA for the CDR3 is TGTGCCAGTAGTATGATATCCAATCAGCCCCAGCATTTT. Amino acid sequence: CASSMISNQPQHF.